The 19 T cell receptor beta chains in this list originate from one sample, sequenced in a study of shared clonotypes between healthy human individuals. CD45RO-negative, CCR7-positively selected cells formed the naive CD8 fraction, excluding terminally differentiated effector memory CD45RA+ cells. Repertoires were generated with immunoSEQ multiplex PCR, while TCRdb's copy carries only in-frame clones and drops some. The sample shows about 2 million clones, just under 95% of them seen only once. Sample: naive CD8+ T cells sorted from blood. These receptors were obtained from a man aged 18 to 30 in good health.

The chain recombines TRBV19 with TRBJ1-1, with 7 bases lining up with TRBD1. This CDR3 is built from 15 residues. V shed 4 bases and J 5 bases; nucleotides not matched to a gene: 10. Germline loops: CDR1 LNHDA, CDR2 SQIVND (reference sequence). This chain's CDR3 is CASSSLQARGTEAFF. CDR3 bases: TGTGCCAGTAGTAGTCTACAGGCCAGGGGGACTGAAGCTTTCTTT.

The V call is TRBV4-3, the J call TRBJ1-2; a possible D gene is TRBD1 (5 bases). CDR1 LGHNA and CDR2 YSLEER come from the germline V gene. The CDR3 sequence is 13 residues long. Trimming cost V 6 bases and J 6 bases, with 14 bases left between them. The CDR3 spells CASSKGGEDGYTF. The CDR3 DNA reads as TGCGCCAGCAGTAAGGGAGGGGAGGATGGCTACACCTTC.

CDR3 sequence reads: CASSRTWATYHYEQYF. DNA of the CDR3: TGTGCCAGCAGCCGCACCTGGGCAACTTACCACTACGAGCAGTACTTC. The chain recombines TRBV28 with TRBJ2-7; no clear D gene. The germline V and J ends were trimmed by 6 bases and 3 bases, with 21 bases remaining between them. Germline loops: CDR1 MDHEN, CDR2 SYDVKM. The CDR3 covers 16 residues.

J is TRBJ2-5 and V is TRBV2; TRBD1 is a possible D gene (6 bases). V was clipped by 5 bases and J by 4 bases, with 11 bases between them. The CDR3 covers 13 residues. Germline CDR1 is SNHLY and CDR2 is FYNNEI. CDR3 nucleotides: TGTGCCAGCAGTACAGGGTTTATAGAGACCCAGTACTTC. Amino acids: CASSTGFIETQYF.

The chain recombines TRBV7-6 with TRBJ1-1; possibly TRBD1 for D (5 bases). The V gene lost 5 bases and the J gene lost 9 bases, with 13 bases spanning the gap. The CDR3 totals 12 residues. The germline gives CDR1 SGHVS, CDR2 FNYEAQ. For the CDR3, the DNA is TGTGCCAGCAGCCCCGGGGGAAGTCAAGCTTTCTTT. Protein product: CASSPGGSQAFF.

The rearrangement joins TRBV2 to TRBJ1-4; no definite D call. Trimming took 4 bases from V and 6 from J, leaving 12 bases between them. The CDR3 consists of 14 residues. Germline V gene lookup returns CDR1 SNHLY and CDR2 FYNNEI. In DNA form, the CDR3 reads TGTGCCAGCAGTGTTCTTGGAGATGATGAAAAACTGTTTTTT. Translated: CASSVLGDDEKLFF.

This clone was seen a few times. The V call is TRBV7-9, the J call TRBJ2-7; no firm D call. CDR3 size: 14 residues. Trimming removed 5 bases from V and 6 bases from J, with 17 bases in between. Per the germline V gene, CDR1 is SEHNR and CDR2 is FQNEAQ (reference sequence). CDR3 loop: CASSVDLGLAEQYF. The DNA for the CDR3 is TGTGCCAGCAGCGTGGACCTGGGTTTGGCCGAGCAGTACTTC.

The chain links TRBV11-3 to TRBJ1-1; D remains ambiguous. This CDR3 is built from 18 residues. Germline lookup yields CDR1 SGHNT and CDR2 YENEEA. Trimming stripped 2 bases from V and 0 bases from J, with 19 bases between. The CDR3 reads CASSLSAWILDMNTEAFF. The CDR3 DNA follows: TGTGCCAGCAGCTTATCCGCATGGATTCTAGACATGAACACTGAAGCTTTCTTT.

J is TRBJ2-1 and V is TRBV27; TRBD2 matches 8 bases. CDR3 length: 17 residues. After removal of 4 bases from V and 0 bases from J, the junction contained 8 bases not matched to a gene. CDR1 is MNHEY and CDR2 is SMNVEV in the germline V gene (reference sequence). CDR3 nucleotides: TGTGCCAGCAGTTGGGGAGCGGGAGCTTTCTCCTACAATGAGCAGTTCTTC. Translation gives CASSWGAGAFSYNEQFF.

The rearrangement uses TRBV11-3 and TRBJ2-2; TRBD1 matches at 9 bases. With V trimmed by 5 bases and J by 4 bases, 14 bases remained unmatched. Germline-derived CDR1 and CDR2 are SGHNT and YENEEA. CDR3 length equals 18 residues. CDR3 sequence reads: CASSPRAAGTGTTGELFF. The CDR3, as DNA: TGTGCCAGCAGCCCCAGGGCGGCCGGGACAGGGACCACCGGGGAGCTGTTTTTT.

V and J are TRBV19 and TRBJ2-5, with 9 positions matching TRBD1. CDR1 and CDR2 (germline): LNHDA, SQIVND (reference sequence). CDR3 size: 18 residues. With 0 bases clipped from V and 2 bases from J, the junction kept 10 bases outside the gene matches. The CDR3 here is CASSIDENRGPLQETQYF. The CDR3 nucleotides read TGTGCCAGTAGTATAGATGAGAACAGGGGGCCATTACAAGAGACCCAGTACTTC.

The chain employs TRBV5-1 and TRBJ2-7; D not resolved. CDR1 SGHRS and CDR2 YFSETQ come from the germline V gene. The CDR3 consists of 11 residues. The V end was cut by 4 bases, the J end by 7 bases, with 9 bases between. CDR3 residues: CASSPGLEQYF. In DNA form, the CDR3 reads TGCGCCAGCAGCCCAGGCCTGGAGCAGTACTTC.

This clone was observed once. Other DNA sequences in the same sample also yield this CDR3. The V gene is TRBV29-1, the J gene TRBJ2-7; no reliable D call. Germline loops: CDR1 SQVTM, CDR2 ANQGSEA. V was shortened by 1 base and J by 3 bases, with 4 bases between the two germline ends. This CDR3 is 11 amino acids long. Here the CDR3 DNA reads TGCAGCGTTGAAGGCGGCTACGAGCAGTACTTC. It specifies CSVEGGYEQYF.

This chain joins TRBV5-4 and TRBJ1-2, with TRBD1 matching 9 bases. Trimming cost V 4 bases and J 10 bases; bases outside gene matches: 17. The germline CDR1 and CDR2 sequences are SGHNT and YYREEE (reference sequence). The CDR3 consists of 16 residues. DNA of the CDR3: TGTGCCAGCAGCCCTGACGACATTACAGGGGGCGACCACTACACCTTC. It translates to CASSPDDITGGDHYTF.

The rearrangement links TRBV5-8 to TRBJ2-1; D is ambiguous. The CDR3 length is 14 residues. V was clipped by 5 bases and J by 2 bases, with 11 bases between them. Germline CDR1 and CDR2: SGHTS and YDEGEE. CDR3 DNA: TGTGCCAGCAGTTCCCTGGCTGCCTACAATGAGCAGTTCTTC. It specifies CASSSLAAYNEQFF.

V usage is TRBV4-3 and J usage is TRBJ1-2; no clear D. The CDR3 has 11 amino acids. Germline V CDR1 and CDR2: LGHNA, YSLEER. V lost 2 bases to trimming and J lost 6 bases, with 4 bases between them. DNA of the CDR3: TGCGCCAGCAGCCAAAGGGATGGCTACACCTTC. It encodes CASSQRDGYTF.

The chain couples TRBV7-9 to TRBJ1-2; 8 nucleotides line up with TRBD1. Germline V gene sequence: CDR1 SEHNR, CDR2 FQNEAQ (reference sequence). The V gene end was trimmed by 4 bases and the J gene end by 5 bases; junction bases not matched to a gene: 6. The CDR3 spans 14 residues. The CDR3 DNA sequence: TGTGCCAGCAGCTCAACAGGGGGTTGGTATGGCTACACCTTC. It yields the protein CASSSTGGWYGYTF.

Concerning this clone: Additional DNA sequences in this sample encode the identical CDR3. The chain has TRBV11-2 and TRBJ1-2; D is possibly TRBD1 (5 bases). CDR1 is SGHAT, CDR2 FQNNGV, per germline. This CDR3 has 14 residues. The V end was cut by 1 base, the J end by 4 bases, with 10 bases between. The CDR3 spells CASSLGDGAYGYTF. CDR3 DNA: TGTGCCAGCAGCTTAGGGGACGGAGCCTATGGCTACACCTTC. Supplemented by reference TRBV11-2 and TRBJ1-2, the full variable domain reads EAGVAQSPRYKIIEKRQSVAFWCNPISGHATLYWYQQILGQGPKLLIQFQNNGVVDDSQLPKDRFSAERLKGVDSTLKIQPAKLEDSAVYLCASSLGDGAYGYTFGSGTRLTVV.

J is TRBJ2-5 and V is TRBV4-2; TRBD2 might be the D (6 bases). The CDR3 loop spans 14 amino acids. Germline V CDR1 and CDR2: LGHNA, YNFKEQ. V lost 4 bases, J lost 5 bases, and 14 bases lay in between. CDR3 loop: CASSPSAGYETQYF. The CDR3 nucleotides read TGTGCCAGCAGCCCCTCAGCGGGCTATGAGACCCAGTACTTC.